A selection of T cell receptor beta chains follows, all from one sample in a study of beta chain features in type 1 diabetes. TCRdb keeps only in-frame clones here, not all; method: immunoSEQ multiplex PCR. The sample has about 470,000 clones, 30% seen once; the top ten hold around 0.065%. The specimen sequenced was naive CD4+ T cells from blood. These TCRs come from a man aged 18 to 35 in good health. CDR3s include the opening cysteine and the closing phenylalanine or tryptophan. A D gene is named only where the DNA matches it firmly. Expanded clones get a size class; other rows say once, few or many, or leave the size out.

TRBD2 | NA | TRBJ2-7 | TRBV7-9 | CASSLSGISYEQYF | TGTGCCAGCAGCCTGAGCGGGATTTCCTACGAGCAGTACTTC
NA | NA | TRBJ1-5 | TRBV10-3 | CAISSAGSTNQPQHF | TGTGCCATCAGCTCCGCCGGGTCTACAAATCAGCCCCAGCATTTT
NA | few | TRBJ2-5 | TRBV30 | CAWSVIRAETQYF | TGTGCCTGGAGTGTAATAAGAGCGGAGACCCAGTACTTC
NA | NA | TRBJ2-3 | TRBV5-1 | CASSLVPTDTQYF | TGCGCCAGCAGCTTGGTGCCCACCGATACGCAGTATTTT
NA | few | TRBJ1-1 | TRBV30 | CAWSRQSEAFF | TGTGCCTGGAGTCGGCAGAGTGAAGCTTTCTTT
NA | NA | TRBJ2-7 | TRBV7-2 | CASSLAEGQYF | TGTGCCAGCAGCTTAGCAGAGGGGCAGTACTTC
NA | few | TRBJ1-5 | TRBV7-9 | CASSSDGEWQPQHF | TGTGCCAGCAGCTCAGATGGTGAATGGCAACCCCAGCATTTT
NA | NA | TRBJ2-7 | TRBV18 | CDSSPAGLSEQYF | TGTGACAGCTCACCAGCTGGCCTTTCCGAGCAGTACTTC
TRBD2 | NA | TRBJ2-2 | TRBV4-3 | CASSQGLAGGVGELFF | TGCGCCAGCAGCCAAGGGCTAGCGGGAGGGGTCGGGGAGCTGTTTTTT
NA | NA | TRBJ1-4 | TRBV7-9 | CASSFRETNEKLFF | TGTGCCAGCAGCTTCCGGGAGACTAATGAAAAACTGTTTTTT